These 2 T cell receptor beta chains were all obtained from the same sample, sequenced in a study of T cells expressing NK-cell markers. TCRdb derives one entry per CDR3 protein from the 5' RACE reads, leaving out DNA. The table counts roughly 160,000 distinct CDR3 sequences; approximately 17% lies in the top ten. The specimen sequenced was blood T cells: a sorted CD56 or NKG2C T cell subset, CD4+ or CD8+ T cells, or bulk PBMC T cells (not recorded which). These receptors were taken from a woman between 18 and 70 years old in good health.

J is TRBJ2-7 and V is TRBV6-5; as DNA is missing, the TRBD1 call by TCRdb cannot be tested. The CDR3 spans 16 residues. Germline values: CDR1 MNHEY, CDR2 SVGAGI. This CDR3 is CASSFGAGSVTYEQYF.

This rearrangement joins TRBV9 to TRBJ2-1. Germline assignment: CDR1 SGDLS and CDR2 YYNGEE. This CDR3 region has 15 residues. CDR3: CASSVGTRANNEQFF.